A single sample is the source of the 5 T cell receptor beta chains below, sequenced in a study of blood T cell repertoires in COVID-19 (dated by TCRdb to 2020 to 2022). Libraries were made using the immunoSEQ multiplex PCR assay. TCRdb holds this immuneACCESS table with in-frame rearrangements only. Some clones are missing; in checked studies, unresolved V genes explain under half, and the rest has no known cause. A total of approximately 99,000 clones appear in this sample, 70% to 80% of them only once. The ten largest clones represent 15% to 20% of the sample. Sequences were obtained from peripheral blood. Receptor source: a woman older than 75 with active or convalescent COVID-19.

There are a few counts of this clone. The rearrangement joins TRBV5-4 to TRBJ2-7, with 14 bases fitting TRBD2. Germline assignment: CDR1 SGHNT and CDR2 YYREEE (reference sequence). The CDR3 covers 15 residues. The V segment lost 4 bases and the J segment 4 bases; nucleotides outside the gene matches: 4. The CDR3 DNA reads as TGTGCCAGCAGCCCTGGACTAGCGGGAGGTTACGAGCAGTACTTC. It yields the protein CASSPGLAGGYEQYF.

This clone has just a few counts. The genes are TRBV7-3 and TRBJ2-1; D possibly corresponds to TRBD1 (6 bases). Trimming took off 3 bases at V and 4 bases at J, with 7 bases between the two ends. The germline V gene has CDR1 SGHTA and CDR2 FQGTGA. The CDR3 is 13 residues long. CDR3 DNA: TGTGCCAGCAGCTTGGACAGTTACAATGAGCAGTTCTTC. Translating gives CASSLDSYNEQFF.

The J gene is TRBJ1-5, the V gene TRBV30, with TRBD1 matching 9 bases. Germline V gene lookup returns CDR1 GTSNPN and CDR2 SVGIG (reference sequence). The CDR3 totals 20 residues. The junction had 23 bases not matched to a gene; V was cut back by 4 bases and J by 4 bases. CDR3 residues: CAWNTPSRGQGRNTNQPQHF. The CDR3, as DNA: TGTGCCTGGAACACACCGAGTCGGGGACAGGGAAGAAACACGAATCAGCCCCAGCATTTT.

The chain links TRBV18 to TRBJ2-1, with D uncertain. The CDR3 has 13 amino acids. Trimming took 3 bases from V and 7 from J, leaving 10 bases between them. Germline V CDR1 and CDR2: KGHSH, LQKENI. The CDR3 sequence is CASSPSIVNEQFF. CDR3 in DNA: TGTGCCAGCTCACCCTCTATTGTAAATGAGCAGTTCTTC.

The sample holds one count of this clone. The chain employs TRBV5-4 and TRBJ1-2; 7 bases map to TRBD1. Germline assignment: CDR1 SGHNT and CDR2 YYREEE (reference sequence). V was clipped by 4 bases and J by 9 bases; unmatched bases: 9. The CDR3 is 13 residues long. CDR3 residues: CASSTTGEMSYTF. The CDR3 nucleotides read TGTGCCAGCAGCACCACAGGGGAGATGAGCTACACCTTC.